This T cell receptor (beta chain) comes out of a study of cytomegalovirus exposure and HLA in healthy donors. Study in general: It was reported in a later analysis that the 120 or so validation repertoires used the same platform as the roughly 670 first-cohort repertoires.

The repertoire was sequenced with immunoSEQ multiplex PCR; TCRdb's copy has only in-frame clones and lacks some. The sample yields around 300,000 clones, approximately 91% seen once. Notes on the study in general: Cytomegalovirus status was reportedly diagnosed by the classifier with high sensitivity and specificity. Later, an analysis found that TCR clusters from the first cohort tended to co-occur in the roughly 110 validation repertoires. Many donors carried some public TCRs, although rarity characterized most TCR sequences.

Details on this clone: The antigen is undetermined.

The CDR3 loop spans 13 amino acids. Trimming took 3 bases from V and 9 from J, leaving 12 bases between them. Germline V CDR1 and CDR2: SGHTA, FQGNSA. The source material was PBMCs. The chain links TRBV7-2 to TRBJ1-3; possible D gene TRBD1, 6 bases. This clonotype originated in a man aged 30 to 45 in good health and CMV-seronegative. Written as DNA, the CDR3 is TGTGCCAGCAGCTTTCCTACAGGGAGCACCATATATTTT. This translates into CASSFPTGSTIYF.